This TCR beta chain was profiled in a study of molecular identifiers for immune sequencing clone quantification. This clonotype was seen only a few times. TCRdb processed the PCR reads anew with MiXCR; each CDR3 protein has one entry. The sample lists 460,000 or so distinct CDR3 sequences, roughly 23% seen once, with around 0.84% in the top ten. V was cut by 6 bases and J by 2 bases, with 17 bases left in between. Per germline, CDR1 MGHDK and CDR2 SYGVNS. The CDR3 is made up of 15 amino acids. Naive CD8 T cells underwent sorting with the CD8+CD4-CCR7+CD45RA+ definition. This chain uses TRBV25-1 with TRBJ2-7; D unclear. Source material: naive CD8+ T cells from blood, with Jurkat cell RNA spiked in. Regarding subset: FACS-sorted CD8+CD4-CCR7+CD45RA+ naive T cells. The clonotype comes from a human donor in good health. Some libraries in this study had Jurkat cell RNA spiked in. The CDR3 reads CASSSPQDIAYEQYF. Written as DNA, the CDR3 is TGTGCCAGCAGCTCCCCTCAAGACATAGCCTACGAGCAGTACTTC.